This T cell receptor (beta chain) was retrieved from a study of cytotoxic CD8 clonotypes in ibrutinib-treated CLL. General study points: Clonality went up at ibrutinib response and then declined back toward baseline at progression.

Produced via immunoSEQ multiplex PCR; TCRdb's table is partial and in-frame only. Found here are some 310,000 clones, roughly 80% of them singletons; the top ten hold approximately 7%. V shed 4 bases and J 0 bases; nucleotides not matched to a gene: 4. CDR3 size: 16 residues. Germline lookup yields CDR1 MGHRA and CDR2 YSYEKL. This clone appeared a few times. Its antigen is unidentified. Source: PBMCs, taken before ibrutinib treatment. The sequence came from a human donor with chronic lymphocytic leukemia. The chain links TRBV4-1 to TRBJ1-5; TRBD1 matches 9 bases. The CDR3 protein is CASSLGTGSSNQPQHF. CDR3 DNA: TGCGCCAGCAGCCTCGGGACAGGGAGTAGCAATCAGCCCCAGCATTTT.